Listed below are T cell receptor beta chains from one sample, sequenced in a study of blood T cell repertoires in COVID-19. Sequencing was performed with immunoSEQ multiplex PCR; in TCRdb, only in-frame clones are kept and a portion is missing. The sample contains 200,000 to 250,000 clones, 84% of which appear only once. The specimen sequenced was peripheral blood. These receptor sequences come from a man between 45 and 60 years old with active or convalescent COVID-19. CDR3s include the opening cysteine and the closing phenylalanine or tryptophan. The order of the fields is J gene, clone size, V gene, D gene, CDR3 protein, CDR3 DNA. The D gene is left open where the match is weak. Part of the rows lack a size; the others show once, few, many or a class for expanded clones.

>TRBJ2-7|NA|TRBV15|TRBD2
CATSRDGLAGAVNEQYF
TGTGCCACCAGCAGAGATGGGCTAGCGGGAGCAGTCAACGAGCAGTACTTC
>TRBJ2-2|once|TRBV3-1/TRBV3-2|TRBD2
CAARGGLAGKGGYGELFF
TGTGCCGCCAGGGGAGGACTAGCGGGAAAAGGGGGATACGGGGAGCTGTTTTTT
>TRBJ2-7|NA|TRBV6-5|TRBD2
CASLTLAGALEQYF
TGTGCCAGCCTGACTCTAGCGGGAGCGCTCGAGCAGTACTTC
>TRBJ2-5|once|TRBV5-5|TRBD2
CASSLGTSWNQETQYF
TGTGCCAGCAGCCTGGGGACTAGCTGGAACCAAGAGACCCAGTACTTC
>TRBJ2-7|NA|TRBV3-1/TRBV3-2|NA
CASSQDSSLTNEQYF
TGTGCCAGCAGCCAAGATAGTTCACTAACCAACGAGCAGTACTTC
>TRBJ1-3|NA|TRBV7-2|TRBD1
CASSAGQGNTIYF
TGTGCCAGCAGCGCGGGACAGGGAAACACCATATATTTT
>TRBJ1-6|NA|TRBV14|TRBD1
CASRLLDRDNSPLHF
TGTGCCAGCAGACTACTCGACAGGGACAATTCACCCCTCCACTTT
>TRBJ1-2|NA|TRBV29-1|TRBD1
CSVSRDREYFGYTF
TGCAGCGTCTCCCGGGACAGGGAATACTTTGGCTACACCTTC
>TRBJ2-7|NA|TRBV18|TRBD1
CASSRDSLSYEQYF
TGTGCCAGCTCACGGGACAGCCTATCCTACGAGCAGTACTTC
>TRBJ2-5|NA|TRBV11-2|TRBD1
CASSLRHRGRQETQYF
TGTGCCAGCAGCTTACGCCACAGGGGGCGGCAAGAGACCCAGTACTTC
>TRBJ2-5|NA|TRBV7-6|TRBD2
CASSPLGLAGAETQYF
TGTGCCAGCAGCCCCCTGGGACTAGCGGGAGCGGAGACCCAGTACTTC
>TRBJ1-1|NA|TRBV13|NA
CASSLGGSEAFF
TGTGCCAGCAGCTTAGGCGGGAGTGAAGCTTTCTTT
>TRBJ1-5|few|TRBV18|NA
CASQRDSNQPQHF
TGTGCCAGCCAACGGGATAGCAATCAGCCCCAGCATTTT
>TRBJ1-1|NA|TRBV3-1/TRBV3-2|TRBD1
CASSLLDRGGEAFF
TGTGCCAGCAGCCTCCTTGACAGGGGTGGTGAAGCTTTCTTT
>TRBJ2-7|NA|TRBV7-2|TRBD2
CASSLDSGTSYEQYF
TGTGCCAGCAGCTTAGATAGCGGGACCTCCTACGAGCAGTACTTC
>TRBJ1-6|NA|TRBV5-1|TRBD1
CASSLGPGQGSHNSPLHF
TGCGCCAGCAGCTTGGGACCGGGACAGGGGTCTCATAATTCACCCCTCCACTTT
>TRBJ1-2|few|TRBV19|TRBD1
CASSIRDRDYLSGYTF
TGTGCCAGTAGTATAAGGGACAGGGACTACCTGAGTGGCTACACCTTC
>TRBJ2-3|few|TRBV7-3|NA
CASSLEGVTTDTQYF
TGTGCCAGCAGCTTAGAGGGAGTTACAACAGATACGCAGTATTTT
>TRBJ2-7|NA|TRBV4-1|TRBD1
CASSQGDRFSYEQYF
TGCGCCAGCAGCCAGGGGGACAGGTTCTCCTACGAGCAGTACTTC
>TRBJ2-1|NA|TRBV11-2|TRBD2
CASSSGLADYNEQFF
TGTGCCAGCAGCTCGGGACTAGCCGACTACAATGAGCAGTTCTTC
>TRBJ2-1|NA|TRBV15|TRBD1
CATSRGTGGSYNEQFF
TGTGCCACCAGCAGAGGGACAGGGGGATCCTACAATGAGCAGTTCTTC
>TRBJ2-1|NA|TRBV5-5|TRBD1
CASSWDSNEQFF
TGTGCCAGCAGCTGGGACAGCAATGAGCAGTTCTTC
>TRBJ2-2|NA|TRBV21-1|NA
CAGYSDGENTGELFF
TGTGCCGGGTATTCGGACGGGGAAAACACCGGGGAGCTGTTTTTT
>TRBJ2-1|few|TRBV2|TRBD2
CASRKTSGGANEQFF
TGTGCCAGCAGGAAAACTAGCGGGGGGGCGAATGAGCAGTTCTTC
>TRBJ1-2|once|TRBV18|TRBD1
CASSQISGQGFYGYTF
TGTGCCAGCTCACAGATCTCAGGACAGGGTTTCTATGGCTACACCTTC
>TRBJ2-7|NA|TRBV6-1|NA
CASSEAGYTYEQYF
TGTGCCAGCAGTGAAGCCGGGTATACCTACGAGCAGTACTTC
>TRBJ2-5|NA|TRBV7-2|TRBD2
CASSLEGLAVETQYF
TGTGCCAGCAGCTTAGAGGGACTAGCTGTCGAGACCCAGTACTTC
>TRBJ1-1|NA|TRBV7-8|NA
CASSGDRQAFGAEAFF
TGTGCCAGCAGCGGGGACCGACAGGCCTTCGGCGCTGAAGCTTTCTTT
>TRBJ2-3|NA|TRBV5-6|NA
CASSLADRTDTQYF
TGTGCCAGCAGCTTGGCCGATCGGACAGATACGCAGTATTTT
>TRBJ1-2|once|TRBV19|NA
CASSSSGATGLRGYTF
TGTGCCAGTAGTAGTAGCGGGGCTACGGGTTTGCGTGGCTACACCTTC
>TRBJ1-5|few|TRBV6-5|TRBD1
CARIDRGQPQHF
TGTGCCAGGATTGACAGGGGTCAGCCCCAGCATTTT